These T cell receptor beta chains were read from a single sample in a study of blood T cell repertoires in COVID-19. Data came from immunoSEQ multiplex PCR; TCRdb stores just in-frame clones and leaves some out. This repertoire shows more than 300,000 clones, roughly 89% found once; its top ten account for less than 2%. The sequencing input was peripheral blood. The receptors come from a woman under 40 with COVID-19, enrolled during active disease. The CDR3 runs from the conserved cysteine through the conserved F or W. The D gene is left open where the match is weak. Only part of the rows carry a size: once, few, many, or a class if the clone is expanded.

>TRBJ1-5|TRBV21-1|-|-
CASSAHRQGYGNQPQHF
TGTGCCAGCAGCGCACATCGACAGGGTTACGGCAATCAGCCCCAGCATTTT
>TRBJ1-1|TRBV6-6|-|TRBD1
CASRGGVMNTEAFF
TGTGCCAGTCGAGGGGGCGTCATGAACACTGAAGCTTTCTTT
>TRBJ2-6|TRBV6-6|-|TRBD1
CASSRYGTGSGANVLTF
TGTGCCAGCAGTCGATACGGGACAGGGTCTGGGGCCAACGTCCTGACTTTC
>TRBJ2-2|TRBV28|-|TRBD1
CASSSDRASPTGELFF
TGTGCCAGCAGCTCGGACAGGGCGTCCCCGACCGGGGAGCTGTTTTTT
>TRBJ2-1|TRBV10-2|-|-
CASSESTSLNEQFF
TGCGCCAGCAGTGAGTCGACTAGTCTCAATGAGCAGTTCTTC
>TRBJ2-3|TRBV7-2|-|TRBD2
CASSLNPSRGEWDTQYF
TGTGCCAGCAGCTTAAACCCCTCGCGGGGGGAATGGGATACGCAGTATTTT
>TRBJ2-3|TRBV13|once|TRBD1
CASSLLGQGAGDTQYF
TGTGCCAGCAGCTTACTGGGACAGGGGGCTGGAGATACGCAGTATTTT
>TRBJ1-2|TRBV30|-|-
CAWSGKGPQGYGYTF
TGTGCCTGGAGTGGGAAGGGGCCCCAGGGCTATGGCTACACCTTC
>TRBJ1-2|TRBV28|-|TRBD1
CASSETGTEGFGYTF
TGTGCCAGCAGTGAAACCGGGACAGAGGGTTTCGGCTACACCTTC
>TRBJ2-5|TRBV6-2/TRBV6-3|-|TRBD1
CASSWGQGYQETQYF
TGTGCCAGCAGTTGGGGACAGGGATATCAAGAGACCCAGTACTTC
>TRBJ1-5|TRBV6-1|once|-
CASSDRRASSQPQHF
TGTGCCAGCAGTGATCGGAGGGCCTCTAGCCAGCCCCAGCATTTT
>TRBJ1-5|TRBV5-8|many|-
CASSAGTFSSNQPQHF
TGTGCCAGCAGCGCCGGGACTTTCTCTAGCAATCAGCCCCAGCATTTT
>TRBJ1-2|TRBV7-2|-|-
CASSLDRNGYTF
TGTGCCAGCAGCTTAGACAGGAATGGCTACACCTTC
>TRBJ1-5|TRBV27|-|TRBD1
CASSLRTGGSYSNQPQHF
TGTGCCAGCAGTCTCCGGACAGGAGGGAGTTATAGCAATCAGCCCCAGCATTTT
>TRBJ1-4|TRBV10-3|-|TRBD1
CAISQGPGQGNNEKLFF
TGTGCCATCAGCCAAGGGCCGGGACAGGGAAATAATGAAAAACTGTTTTTT
>TRBJ1-5|TRBV21-1|-|-
CASSKASYSLDSTEQPQHF
TGTGCCAGCAGCAAAGCATCCTACTCTCTGGACAGTACAGAACAGCCCCAGCATTTT
>TRBJ2-1|TRBV19|-|TRBD2
CASSMERGLYNEQFF
TGTGCCAGTAGTATGGAGCGGGGATTATACAATGAGCAGTTCTTC
>TRBJ2-5|TRBV2|-|-
CASSELGMGKETQYF
TGTGCCAGCAGTGAACTGGGTATGGGCAAAGAGACCCAGTACTTC
>TRBJ2-3|TRBV7-2|-|-
CASSVRGVIGDTQYF
TGTGCCAGCAGCGTAAGAGGAGTCATTGGTGATACGCAGTATTTT
>TRBJ2-1|TRBV6-5|-|-
CASSPPRGEQFF
TGTGCCAGCAGTCCCCCAAGGGGTGAGCAGTTCTTC
>TRBJ2-2|TRBV18|-|-
CASSPRQTNTGELFF
TGTGCCAGCTCACCTAGACAGACGAACACCGGGGAGCTGTTTTTT
>TRBJ2-1|TRBV7-2|-|TRBD2
CASSPRGLAGGNEQFF
TGTGCCAGCAGCCCACGAGGGCTAGCGGGGGGGAATGAGCAGTTCTTC
>TRBJ2-7|TRBV11-1|-|TRBD1
CASSFGQGPSEQYF
TGTGCCAGCAGCTTCGGACAGGGCCCGAGCGAGCAGTACTTC
>TRBJ2-7|TRBV4-3|-|TRBD2
CASSQDRRGWEQYF
TGCGCCAGCAGCCAAGACCGGCGGGGGTGGGAGCAGTACTTC
>TRBJ1-6|TRBV18|-|-
CASSPSGVPLHF
TGTGCCAGCTCACCCTCCGGGGTCCCCCTCCACTTT
>TRBJ1-1|TRBV5-1|-|-
CASSLEVGAVTEAFF
TGCGCCAGCAGCTTGGAGGTGGGGGCGGTCACTGAAGCTTTCTTT
>TRBJ2-3|TRBV6-5|-|-
CASTGSVGGTDTQYF
TGTGCCAGCACCGGTAGCGTCGGAGGCACAGATACGCAGTATTTT
>TRBJ1-5|TRBV5-8|-|TRBD1
CASSRRTGDQPQHF
TGTGCCAGCAGCCGCAGGACAGGGGATCAGCCCCAGCATTTT
>TRBJ1-6|TRBV30|-|-
CAWTLAGGNSPLHF
TGTGCCTGGACTTTGGCGGGGGGTAATTCACCCCTCCACTTT
>TRBJ1-1|TRBV7-9|-|TRBD1
CASSFQGAEAFF
TGTGCCAGCAGCTTCCAGGGGGCTGAAGCTTTCTTT
>TRBJ2-1|TRBV6-1|many|TRBD2
CASSESGGASNEQFF
TGTGCCAGCAGTGAAAGCGGGGGGGCCTCAAATGAGCAGTTCTTC
>TRBJ1-6|TRBV21-1|few|-
CASSRVTELTTKKSSYNSPLHF
TGTGCCAGCAGCAGGGTTACGGAACTCACGACAAAGAAAAGCTCCTATAATTCACCCCTCCACTTT
>TRBJ2-7|TRBV4-1|-|-
CASSQTGGPYEQYF
TGCGCCAGCAGCCAAACAGGCGGACCCTACGAGCAGTACTTC
>TRBJ2-1|TRBV7-3|-|TRBD2
CASSLFSGGADEQFF
TGTGCCAGCAGCTTATTTAGCGGGGGGGCGGATGAGCAGTTCTTC
>TRBJ1-5|TRBV3-1/TRBV3-2|-|-
CASSQGHPLYSNQPQHF
TGTGCCAGCAGCCAAGGACACCCCTTATATAGCAATCAGCCCCAGCATTTT
>TRBJ1-5|TRBV19|-|-
CASRQVGQGPQHF
TGTGCCAGTAGACAGGTAGGCCAGGGGCCCCAGCATTTT
>TRBJ1-2|TRBV6-6|many|-
CASSYSGDRKGYTF
TGTGCCAGCAGTTACTCCGGGGATCGGAAGGGCTACACCTTC
>TRBJ1-6|TRBV6-1|-|-
CASSEDGRESSPLHF
TGTGCCAGCAGTGAGGACGGCCGGGAGAGTTCACCCCTCCACTTT
>TRBJ2-1|TRBV21-1|-|-
CANPLGEAGRHNEQFF
TGTGCCAACCCCCTCGGGGAAGCGGGGCGCCACAATGAGCAGTTCTTC
>TRBJ2-3|TRBV6-4|-|TRBD1
CASSNRGRGDTQYF
TGTGCCAGCAGTAACAGGGGGCGCGGAGATACGCAGTATTTT
>TRBJ1-1|TRBV6-2/TRBV6-3|-|-
CASSPTGPYTEAFF
TGTGCCAGCAGCCCTACAGGGCCTTACACTGAAGCTTTCTTT
>TRBJ2-7|TRBV5-6|-|TRBD2
CASSSTSGAPRGEQYF
TGTGCCAGCAGCTCGACTAGCGGGGCCCCACGTGGGGAGCAGTACTTC
>TRBJ2-7|TRBV5-1|-|TRBD2
CASSPTSGGPIWSSYEQYF
TGCGCCAGCAGCCCGACTAGCGGGGGCCCTATATGGAGCTCCTACGAGCAGTACTTC
>TRBJ2-5|TRBV7-2|once|TRBD1
CASSLDRGQETQYF
TGTGCCAGCAGCCTAGACAGGGGGCAAGAGACCCAGTACTTC
>TRBJ1-1|TRBV27|-|TRBD1
CASSFWDRGYAFF
TGTGCCAGCAGTTTCTGGGACAGGGGCTACGCTTTCTTT
>TRBJ1-2|TRBV12-3/TRBV12-4|-|TRBD1
CASRLQGIGYTF
TGTGCCAGCAGGTTACAGGGGATCGGCTACACCTTC
>TRBJ1-4|TRBV7-9|-|TRBD1
CASGQGDEKLFF
TGTGCCAGCGGACAGGGCGATGAAAAACTGTTTTTT
>TRBJ1-2|TRBV5-1|few|-
CASSLGAGGGYTF
TGCGCCAGCAGCTTGGGTGCGGGTGGTGGCTACACCTTC
>TRBJ1-6|TRBV5-5|-|TRBD1
CASSREGQGGSPLHF
TGTGCCAGCAGTCGAGAGGGACAGGGTGGTTCACCCCTCCACTTT
>TRBJ1-5|TRBV10-1|-|TRBD1
CASSDLRPRDRGESNQPQHF
TGCGCCAGCAGTGACCTAAGACCTCGGGACAGGGGCGAAAGCAATCAGCCCCAGCATTTT
>TRBJ1-2|TRBV5-6|once|-
CATQDKWGGYTF
TGTGCCACGCAGGACAAATGGGGTGGCTACACCTTC
>TRBJ2-2|TRBV7-8|few|TRBD2
CASSFSRGVVIGELFF
TGTGCCAGCAGCTTCTCGCGGGGGGTAGTCATCGGGGAGCTGTTTTTT
>TRBJ1-6|TRBV6-4|-|TRBD1
CATRDSFNSPLHF
TGTGCCACCCGGGACAGCTTTAATTCACCCCTCCACTTT
>TRBJ2-1|TRBV24-1|-|TRBD2
CATSGRTSGGLQNSYNEQFF
TGTGCCACCAGCGGTAGGACTAGCGGGGGTTTACAAAACTCCTACAATGAGCAGTTCTTC
>TRBJ1-1|TRBV12-3/TRBV12-4|-|-
CASSPWGGHGAFF
TGTGCCAGCAGCCCCTGGGGGGGGCACGGGGCTTTCTTT
>TRBJ2-7|TRBV4-1|-|-
CASSQDNSPSGEQYF
TGCGCCAGCAGCCAAGATAATAGCCCCTCGGGCGAGCAGTACTTC
>TRBJ1-6|TRBV5-1|-|TRBD1
CASSSGTGVRDSPLHF
TGCGCCAGCAGCTCGGGGACAGGGGTGCGAGATTCACCCCTCCACTTT
>TRBJ1-3|TRBV21-1|-|-
CASSKERLASSGNTIYF
TGTGCCAGCAGCAAAGAAAGACTTGCAAGCTCTGGAAACACCATATATTTT
>TRBJ1-2|TRBV19|-|-
CASSAPGVHGYTF
TGTGCCAGTAGTGCCCCCGGGGTCCATGGCTACACCTTC